Presented here are 15 T cell receptor beta chains from one specimen sequenced in a study of cytomegalovirus exposure and HLA in healthy donors (dated by TCRdb to about 2017). The method was the immunoSEQ multiplex PCR assay. A mixture of 60 forward primers for TCR Vbeta segments and 13 reverse primers for TCR Jbeta segments was used in the multiplex PCR. Drawn from immuneACCESS, this table holds only the in-frame rearrangements with V and J called that TCRdb kept. Clones are partly lost; checked studies trace under half to an unresolved V gene and leave the rest unexplained. The sample contains tens of thousands of clones, roughly 84% of them found a single time. The ten most abundant clones make up just over 3% of the sample. The specimen sequenced was PBMCs. The receptors here all came from a woman under 30 in good health and CMV-seronegative.

This chain connects TRBV6-5 to TRBJ2-3; 7 bases agree with TRBD2. Germline lookup yields CDR1 MNHEY and CDR2 SVGAGI. V dropped 2 bases and J dropped 4; count of bases not matched to a gene: 3. CDR3 length equals 14 residues. CDR3 sequence: CASSYGAGADTQYF. As DNA, the CDR3 is TGTGCCAGCAGTTACGGTGCGGGAGCAGATACGCAGTATTTT.

Note on this clone: A junction boundary mismatches the germline segment, possibly from a read error. The CDR3: CTSSLARNYGYTF. The CDR3 DNA sequence: TGTACCAGCAGTTTAGCCCGGAACTATGGCTACACCTTC. The chain couples TRBV27 to TRBJ1-2; no clear D. Germline CDR1 and CDR2: MNHEY and SMNVEV (reference sequence). The length of the CDR3 is 13 residues.

This rearrangement joins TRBV28 to TRBJ2-7; D perhaps matches TRBD1 (6 bases). The V end was cut by 5 bases, the J end by 5 bases, with 19 bases between. The length of the CDR3 is 15 residues. Germline V gene sequence: CDR1 MDHEN, CDR2 SYDVKM. The CDR3 region is CASSPPRGDIHEQYF. Written as DNA, the CDR3 is TGTGCCAGCAGTCCGCCCAGGGGAGACATCCACGAGCAGTACTTC.

The chain has TRBV4-1 and TRBJ2-5; possibly TRBD2 for D (6 bases). This CDR3 has 14 amino acids. V was cut by 2 bases and J by 5 bases, with 12 bases left in between. Germline lookup yields CDR1 MGHRA and CDR2 YSYEKL. As DNA, the CDR3 is TGCGCCAGCAGCCAATTACTAGGAGGGGAGACCCAGTACTTC. Its protein is CASSQLLGGETQYF.

This chain uses TRBV7-3 with TRBJ2-5; 7 bases line up with TRBD1. Germline V gene sequence: CDR1 SGHTA, CDR2 FQGTGA. Germline trimming cut 6 bases from V and 5 bases from J; bases unmatched to any gene: 9. The CDR3 sequence is 14 residues long. This chain's CDR3 is CASSSLGGGETQYF. The CDR3 DNA reads as TGTGCCAGCAGTTCCTTAGGGGGCGGTGAGACCCAGTACTTC.

The chain joins TRBV7-9 to TRBJ2-1; TRBD2 matches at 14 bases. V shed 5 bases, J shed 2 bases, and the junction held 2 bases outside the gene matches. The CDR3 covers 16 residues. Per germline, CDR1 SEHNR and CDR2 FQNEAQ (reference sequence). CDR3 in DNA: TGTGCCAGCAGCGCGGGACTAGCGGGAGCCTACAATGAGCAGTTCTTC. Protein: CASSAGLAGAYNEQFF.

V is TRBV10-3 and J is TRBJ1-2; maybe TRBD1 (5 bases). This CDR3 is built from 13 residues. The V gene lost 2 bases and the J gene lost 5 bases, with 9 bases spanning the gap. Per the germline V gene, CDR1 is ENHRY and CDR2 is SYGVKD. This CDR3 is CAISEPGGYGYTF. The CDR3 DNA is TGTGCCATCAGTGAGCCGGGGGGATATGGCTACACCTTC.

The chain joins TRBV14 to TRBJ1-1; D is perhaps TRBD1 (5 bases). The CDR3 runs 13 residues. Germline V gene data show CDR1 as SGHDN and CDR2 as FVKESK. The ends were cut back, 5 bases at V and 6 bases at J, with 13 bases in the middle. The CDR3 is CASSSGLIAEAFF. As DNA, the CDR3 is TGTGCCAGCAGCTCAGGGCTTATAGCTGAAGCTTTCTTT.

The chain combines TRBV7-3 with TRBJ2-2, with 8 bases identical to TRBD1. V shed 0 bases, J shed 0 bases, and the junction held 6 bases outside the gene matches. CDR1 SGHTA and CDR2 FQGTGA come from the germline V gene. CDR3 length: 18 amino acids. CDR3 nucleotide sequence: TGTGCCAGCAGCTTAACCCCCCGGACAGGGCCGAACACCGGGGAGCTGTTTTTT. Amino acid sequence: CASSLTPRTGPNTGELFF.

Points on this clone: At one end the junction does not follow the germline gene, possibly because of a read error. CDR3: CSVEGQEMGELFF. Written as DNA, the CDR3 is TGCAGCGTGGAAGGACAGGAGATGGGGGAGCTGTTTTTT. This rearrangement joins TRBV29-1 to TRBJ2-2, with TRBD1 matching over 7 bases. CDR3 size: 13 residues. Germline V gene data show CDR1 as SQVTM and CDR2 as ANQGSEA.

This clone was recorded a few times. The chain is built from TRBV6-4 and TRBJ2-3; TRBD2 matches 9 bases. J gave up 4 bases and V 3 bases, and 2 bases lay outside the gene matches. This CDR3 has 14 amino acids. Germline assignment: CDR1 MRHNA and CDR2 SNTAGT. CDR3: CASSEREGPDTQYF. CDR3 sequence (DNA): TGTGCCAGCAGTGAGCGGGAGGGCCCAGATACGCAGTATTTT.

The CDR3 coding sequence is TGTGCCAGCGGGGTTGACAGCGGGAGGGGCGAGCAGTACTTC. It is translated as CASGVDSGRGEQYF. This rearrangement joins TRBV5-6 to TRBJ2-7; 10 bases line up with TRBD2. With 7 bases clipped from V and 6 bases from J, the junction kept 10 bases outside the gene matches. CDR3 length: 14 amino acids. Germline CDR1 SGHDT, CDR2 YYEEEE.

This clone was counted a few times. The chain employs TRBV10-2 and TRBJ2-5; 14 nucleotides match TRBD2. The end of the DNA aligns better with TRBJ2-7, so the J call may be wrong. CDR3 length equals 17 residues. The germline V gene has CDR1 WSHSY and CDR2 SAAADI. The CDR3 spells CASSEPGTSGSSYEQYF. CDR3 coding DNA: TGCGCCAGCAGTGAGCCCGGGACTAGCGGGAGCTCCTACGAGCAGTACTTC.

The rearrangement uses TRBV5-1 and TRBJ2-3; TRBD2 matches at 7 bases. The CDR3 has 18 amino acids. Trimming cost V 0 bases and J 5 bases; bases outside gene matches: 15. Germline V gene data show CDR1 as SGHRS and CDR2 as YFSETQ. CDR3 protein: CASSLAYLGLEIEDTQYF. The CDR3, as DNA: TGCGCCAGCAGCTTGGCCTATTTAGGACTAGAGATAGAAGATACGCAGTATTTT.

This chain connects TRBV19 to TRBJ2-7; 7 bases line up with TRBD1. The CDR3 spans 16 residues. The V and J ends lost 6 bases and 1 base, in that order; junction bases with no gene match: 12. Germline-derived CDR1 and CDR2 are LNHDA and SQIVND (reference sequence). CDR3 sequence: CASSWRPGQTSYEQYF. The CDR3 nucleotides read TGTGCCAGTAGCTGGAGACCGGGACAGACGTCCTACGAGCAGTACTTC.